The 8 T cell receptor beta chains given below trace back to one sample, sequenced in a study of CD8 T cells in Susac syndrome. RNA in amounts of roughly 0.5 to 1 ug was reverse transcribed with random hexamers. MiXCR, run by TCRdb on the immunoSEQ multiplex PCR reads, gives a single entry per CDR3 protein. The top ten hold approximately 0.42% of the sample, which has about 83,000 distinct CDR3 sequences, 96% seen once. Sequencing was performed on CD8+ T cells from PBMCs. Receptors were obtained from a human donor with Susac syndrome.

V is TRBV20-1 and J is TRBJ2-6; D unclear. The V gene lost 0 bases and the J gene lost 15 bases, with 15 bases spanning the gap. The CDR3 spans 13 residues. Germline CDR1 and CDR2: DFQATT and SNEGSKA (reference sequence). The CDR3 region has the DNA TGCAGTGCTAGAGATTTGGCAGGTAGTGACCTGACTTTC. Its translation: CSARDLAGSDLTF.

The chain has TRBV27 and TRBJ1-1; D may be TRBD1 (5 bases). Germline V gene sequence: CDR1 MNHEY, CDR2 SMNVEV (reference sequence). V lost 6 bases and J 9 bases, leaving 17 bases between the germline ends. The CDR3 extends over 13 amino acids. CDR3 nucleotide sequence: TGTGCCAGCAGGCCCGGGGGAAGCCCCCAAGCTTTCTTT. It yields the protein CASRPGGSPQAFF.

The V call is TRBV27, the J call TRBJ1-5; 7 nucleotides match TRBD1. This CDR3 comprises 15 residues. With V trimmed by 0 bases and J by 4 bases, 3 bases remained unmatched. From germline, CDR1 is MNHEY and CDR2 SMNVEV (reference sequence). CDR3 protein: CASSLSTGSNQPQHF. CDR3 sequence (DNA): TGTGCCAGCAGTTTATCGACAGGGTCAAATCAGCCCCAGCATTTT.

The CDR3 DNA reads as TGTGCCACCAGTGATCCTACTAGCGGGAGCTACGAGCAGTACTTC. Translation: CATSDPTSGSYEQYF. The V call is TRBV24-1, the J call TRBJ2-7, with 11 positions matching TRBD2. The CDR3 runs 15 residues. Germline lookup yields CDR1 KGHDR and CDR2 SFDVKD. V was pared by 3 bases and J by 3 bases, with 3 bases of the junction left unmatched.

The chain carries TRBV29-1 and TRBJ2-5; maybe TRBD2 (6 bases). Trimming left V 5 bases short and J 5 bases short, with 18 bases between. The germline CDR1 and CDR2 sequences are SQVTM and ANQGSEA. The CDR3 totals 14 residues. The CDR3 region is CSVSGPPGGETQYF. The CDR3 DNA reads as TGCAGCGTTTCAGGCCCCCCTGGGGGGGAGACCCAGTACTTC. Full variable domain (missing parts from reference TRBV29-1 and TRBJ2-5): SAVISQKPSRDICQRGTSLTIQCQVDSQVTMMFWYRQQPGQSLTLIATANQGSEATYESGFVIDKFPISRPNLTFSTLTVSNMSPEDSSIYLCSVSGPPGGETQYFGPGTRLLVL.

The rearrangement uses TRBV7-9 and TRBJ2-3, with D possibly matching TRBD1 (6 bases). The V end lost 1 base, the J end lost 0 bases, and 17 bases lay between the germline ends. Germline V CDR1 and CDR2: SEHNR, FQNEAQ (reference sequence). The CDR3 runs to 18 residues. In DNA, the CDR3 is TGTGCCAGCAGCTTAGGGGGGCCGACTAACCCTAGCACAGATACGCAGTATTTT. Protein sequence: CASSLGGPTNPSTDTQYF.

Only one count was recorded for this clonotype. This rearrangement joins TRBV29-1 to TRBJ2-1, with 8 nucleotides matching TRBD1. Germline CDR1 reads SQVTM; CDR2 reads ANQGSEA. The trim removed 0 bases at V and 10 bases at J, leaving 8 bases unmatched. The CDR3 extends over 14 amino acids. CDR3: CSVEEGRGRGEQFF. CDR3 bases: TGCAGCGTTGAAGAGGGCAGGGGGCGCGGGGAGCAGTTCTTC.

V gene TRBV29-1 combines with J gene TRBJ2-1, with 11 bases that match TRBD2. Germline CDR1 SQVTM, CDR2 ANQGSEA. The ends lost 6 bases at V and 2 bases at J; junction bases unmatched: 3. This CDR3 has 14 residues. The CDR3 loop reads CSVVAGGPYNEQFF. The CDR3 DNA reads TGCAGCGTAGTAGCGGGAGGGCCCTACAATGAGCAGTTCTTC.